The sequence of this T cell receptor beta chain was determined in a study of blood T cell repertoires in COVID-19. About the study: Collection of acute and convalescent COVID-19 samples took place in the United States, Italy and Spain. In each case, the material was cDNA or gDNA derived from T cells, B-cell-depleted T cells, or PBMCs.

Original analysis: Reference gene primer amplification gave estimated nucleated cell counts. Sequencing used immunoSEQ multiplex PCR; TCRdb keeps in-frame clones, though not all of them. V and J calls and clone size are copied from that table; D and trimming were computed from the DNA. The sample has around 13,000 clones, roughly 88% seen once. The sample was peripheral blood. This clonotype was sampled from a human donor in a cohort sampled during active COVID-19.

The DNA for the CDR3 is TGTGCCAGCAGCTTAGAACAGGGGGTGATTTACGAGCAGTACTTC. Residues: CASSLEQGVIYEQYF. The rearrangement links TRBV7-8 to TRBJ2-7; the match to TRBD1 covers 8 bases. This CDR3 comprises 15 residues. Trimming at V came to 1 base and at J to 4 bases, leaving 6 bases not matched to a gene. Germline V gene sequence: CDR1 SGHVS, CDR2 FQNEAQ.